This TCR beta chain is from a study of human T cells and chemical hapten exposure. MiXCR was run by TCRdb on the RACE reads, yielding one entry per CDR3 protein. The sample contains about 98,000 distinct CDR3 sequences, under 14% of which appear only once. Time point specified: pre-sensitization, week 0. Treatment specified: therapeutic diphenylcyclopropenone sensitization with weekly scalp DPC. With regard to this clonotype: This may be a read error, as it is one base from a much larger clone.

Germline CDR1 SNHLY, CDR2 FYNNEI. The length of the CDR3 is 12 residues. With 1 base removed from V and 6 bases from J, the gap between germline ends came to 5 bases. The chain employs TRBV2 and TRBJ2-3; D is unclear. The origin of this receptor is a woman aged 55 to 70 with alopecia areata. Some clones in this sample may be carry-over from other donors' samples. The specimen was whole blood, collected in connection with sensitization to the hapten diphenylcyclopropenone (DPC). The CDR3 nucleotides are TGTGCCAGCAGTGAAGTGGGGGATACGCAGTATTTT. Protein sequence: CASSEVGDTQYF.